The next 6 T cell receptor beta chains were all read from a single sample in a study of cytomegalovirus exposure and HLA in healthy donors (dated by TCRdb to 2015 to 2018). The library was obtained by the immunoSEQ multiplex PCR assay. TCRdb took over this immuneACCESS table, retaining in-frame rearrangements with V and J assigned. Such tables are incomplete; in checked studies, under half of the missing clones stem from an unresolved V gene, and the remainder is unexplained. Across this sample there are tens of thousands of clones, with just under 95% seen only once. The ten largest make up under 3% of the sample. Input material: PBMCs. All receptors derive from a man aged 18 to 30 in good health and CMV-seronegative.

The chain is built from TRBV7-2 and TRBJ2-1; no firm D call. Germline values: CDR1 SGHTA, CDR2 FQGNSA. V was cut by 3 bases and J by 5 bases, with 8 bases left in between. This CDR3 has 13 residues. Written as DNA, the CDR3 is TGTGCCAGCAGCTTTTTGGAGAACAATGAGCAGTTCTTC. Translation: CASSFLENNEQFF.

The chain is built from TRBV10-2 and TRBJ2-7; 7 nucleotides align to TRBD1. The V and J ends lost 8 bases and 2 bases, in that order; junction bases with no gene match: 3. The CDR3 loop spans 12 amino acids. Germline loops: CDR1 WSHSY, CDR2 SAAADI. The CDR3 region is CASGQGAYEQYF. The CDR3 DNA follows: TGCGCCAGCGGTCAGGGGGCCTACGAGCAGTACTTC.

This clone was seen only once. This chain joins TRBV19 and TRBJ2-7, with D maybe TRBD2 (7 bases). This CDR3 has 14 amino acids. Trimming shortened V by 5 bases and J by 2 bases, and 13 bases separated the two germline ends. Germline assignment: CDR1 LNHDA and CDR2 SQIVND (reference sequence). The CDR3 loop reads CASSSSGGPYEQYF. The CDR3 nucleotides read TGTGCCAGTAGTTCCTCGGGGGGCCCCTACGAGCAGTACTTC.

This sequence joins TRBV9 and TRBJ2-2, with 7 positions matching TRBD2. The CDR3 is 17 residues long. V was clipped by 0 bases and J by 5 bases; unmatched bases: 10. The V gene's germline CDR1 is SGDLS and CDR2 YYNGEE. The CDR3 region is CASSVERREIETGELFF. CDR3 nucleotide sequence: TGTGCCAGCAGCGTAGAGAGGCGGGAGATTGAAACCGGGGAGCTGTTTTTT.

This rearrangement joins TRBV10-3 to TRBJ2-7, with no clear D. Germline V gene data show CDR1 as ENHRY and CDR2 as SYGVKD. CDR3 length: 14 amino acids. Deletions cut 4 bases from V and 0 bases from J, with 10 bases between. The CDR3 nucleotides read TGTGCCATCAGTGGGGCAGGCAGCTCCTACGAGCAGTACTTC. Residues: CAISGAGSSYEQYF.

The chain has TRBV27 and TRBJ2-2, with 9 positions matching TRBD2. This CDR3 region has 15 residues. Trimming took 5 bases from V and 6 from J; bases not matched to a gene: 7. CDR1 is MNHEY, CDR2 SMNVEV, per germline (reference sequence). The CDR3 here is CASSDRLAVAGELFF. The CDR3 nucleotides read TGTGCCAGCAGTGATCGACTAGCGGTCGCCGGGGAGCTGTTTTTT.